This TCR beta chain was captured by sequencing in a study of blood T cell repertoires in COVID-19. This clone was observed a handful of times. Germline values: CDR1 LNHDA, CDR2 SQIVND (reference sequence). V was trimmed by 6 bases and J by 8 bases, leaving 19 bases between them. The CDR3 loop spans 14 amino acids. Measured with immunoSEQ multiplex PCR; TCRdb has only the in-frame clones, and not every one. Of around 250,000 clones detected, around 83% appear once; the ten largest clones hold around 6.3%. The clonotype comes from a woman aged 50 to 60 who had been exposed to COVID-19. The chain couples TRBV19 to TRBJ1-2; possible D gene TRBD1, 5 bases. The sequenced material came from PBMCs or T cells enriched from blood (not recorded which). Here the CDR3 DNA reads TGTGCCAGTAGCCCAGGGCGGGGCTTGGGCGGCTACACCTTC. Its translation: CASSPGRGLGGYTF.